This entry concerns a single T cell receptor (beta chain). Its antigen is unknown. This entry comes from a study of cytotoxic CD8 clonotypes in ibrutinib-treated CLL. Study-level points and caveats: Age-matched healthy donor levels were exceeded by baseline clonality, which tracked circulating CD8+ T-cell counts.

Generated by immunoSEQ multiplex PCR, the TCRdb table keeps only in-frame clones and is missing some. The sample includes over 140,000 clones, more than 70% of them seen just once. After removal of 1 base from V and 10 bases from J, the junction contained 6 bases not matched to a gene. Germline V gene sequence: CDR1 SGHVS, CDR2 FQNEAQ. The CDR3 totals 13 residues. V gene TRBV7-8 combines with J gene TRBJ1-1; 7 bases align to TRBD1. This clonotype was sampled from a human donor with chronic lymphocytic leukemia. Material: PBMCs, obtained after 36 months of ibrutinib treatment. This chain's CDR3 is CASSLGRQGGAFF. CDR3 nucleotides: TGTGCCAGCAGCTTAGGCCGACAGGGAGGAGCTTTCTTT.